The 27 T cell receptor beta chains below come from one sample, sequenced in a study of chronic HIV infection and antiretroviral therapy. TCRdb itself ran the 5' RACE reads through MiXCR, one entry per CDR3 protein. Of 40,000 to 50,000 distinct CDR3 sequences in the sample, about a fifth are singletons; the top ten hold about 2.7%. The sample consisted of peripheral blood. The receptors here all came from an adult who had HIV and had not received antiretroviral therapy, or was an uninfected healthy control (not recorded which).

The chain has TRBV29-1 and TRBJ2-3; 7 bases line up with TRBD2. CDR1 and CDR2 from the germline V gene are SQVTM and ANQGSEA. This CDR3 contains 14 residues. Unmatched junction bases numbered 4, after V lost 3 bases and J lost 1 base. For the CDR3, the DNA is TGCAGCGTTGATCGGGACTACGGCACAGATACGCAGTATTTT. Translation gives CSVDRDYGTDTQYF.

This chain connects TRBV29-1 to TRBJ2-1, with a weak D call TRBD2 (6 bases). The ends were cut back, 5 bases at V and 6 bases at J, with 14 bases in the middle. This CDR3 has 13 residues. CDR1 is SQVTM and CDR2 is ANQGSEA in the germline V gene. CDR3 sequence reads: CSVTGEGGNEQFF. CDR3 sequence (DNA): TGCAGCGTTACGGGAGAGGGCGGCAATGAGCAGTTCTTC.

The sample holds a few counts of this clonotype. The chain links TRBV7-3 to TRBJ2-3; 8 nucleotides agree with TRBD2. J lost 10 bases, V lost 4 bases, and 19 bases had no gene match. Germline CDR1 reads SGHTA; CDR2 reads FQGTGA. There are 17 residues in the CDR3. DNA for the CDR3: TGTGCCAGCAGCTCGAGGAATAGCGGGATCACTCAAGGGGCGCAGTATTTT. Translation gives CASSSRNSGITQGAQYF.

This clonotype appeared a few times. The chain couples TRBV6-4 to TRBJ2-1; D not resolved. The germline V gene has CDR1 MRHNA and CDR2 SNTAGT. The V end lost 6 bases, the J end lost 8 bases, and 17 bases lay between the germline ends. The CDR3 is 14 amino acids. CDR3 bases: TGTGCCAGCAGCCCCGGCCTAGAACAGCATGAGCAGTTCTTC. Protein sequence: CASSPGLEQHEQFF.

The CDR3 region has the DNA TGTGCCAGCAGCCAAGTAAACGCAGGGGCCGAGCAGTACTTC. It translates to CASSQVNAGAEQYF. The rearrangement links TRBV3-1 to TRBJ2-7; D may be TRBD1 (6 bases). V was pared by 1 base and J by 6 bases, with 13 bases between. This CDR3 region has 14 residues. CDR1 and CDR2 (germline): LGHDT, YNNKEL (reference sequence).

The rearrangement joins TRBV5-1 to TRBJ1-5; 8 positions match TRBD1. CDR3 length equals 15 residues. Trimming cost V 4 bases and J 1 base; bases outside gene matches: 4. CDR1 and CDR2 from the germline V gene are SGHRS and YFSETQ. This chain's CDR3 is CASSRTGSSNQPQHF. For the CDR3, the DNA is TGCGCCAGCAGCCGGACAGGGTCGAGCAATCAGCCCCAGCATTTT.

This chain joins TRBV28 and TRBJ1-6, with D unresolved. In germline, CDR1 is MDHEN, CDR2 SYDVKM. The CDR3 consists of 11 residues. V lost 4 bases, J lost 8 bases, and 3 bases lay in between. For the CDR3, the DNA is TGTGCCAGCAGTTCCTATTCACCCCTCCACTTT. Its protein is CASSSYSPLHF.

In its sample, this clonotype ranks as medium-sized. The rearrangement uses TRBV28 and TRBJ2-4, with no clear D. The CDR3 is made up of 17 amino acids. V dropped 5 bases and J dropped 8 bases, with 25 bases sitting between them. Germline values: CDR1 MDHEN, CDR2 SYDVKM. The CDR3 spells CASSPTVALTGSDIQYF. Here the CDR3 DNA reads TGTGCCAGCAGTCCCACGGTGGCCCTAACTGGTAGTGACATTCAGTACTTC.

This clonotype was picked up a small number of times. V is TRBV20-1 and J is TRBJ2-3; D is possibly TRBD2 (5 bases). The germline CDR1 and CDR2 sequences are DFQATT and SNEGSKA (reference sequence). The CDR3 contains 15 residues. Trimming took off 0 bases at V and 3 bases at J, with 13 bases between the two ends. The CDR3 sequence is CSARDRRRRTDTQYF. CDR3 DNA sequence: TGCAGTGCTAGAGACCGGAGAAGGAGGACAGATACGCAGTATTTT.

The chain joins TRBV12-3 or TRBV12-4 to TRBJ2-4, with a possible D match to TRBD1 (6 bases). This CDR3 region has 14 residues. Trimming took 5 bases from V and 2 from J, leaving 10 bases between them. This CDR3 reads CASSLQGSKNIQYF. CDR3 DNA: TGTGCCAGCAGTCTACAGGGATCCAAAAACATTCAGTACTTC.

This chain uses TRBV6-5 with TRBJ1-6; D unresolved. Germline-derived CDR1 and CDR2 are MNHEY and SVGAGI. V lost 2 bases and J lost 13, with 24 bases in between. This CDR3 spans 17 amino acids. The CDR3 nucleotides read TGTGCCAGCAGTTACCAATTTACCTCAGGAAGGAGTCACCCCCTCCACTTT. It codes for CASSYQFTSGRSHPLHF.

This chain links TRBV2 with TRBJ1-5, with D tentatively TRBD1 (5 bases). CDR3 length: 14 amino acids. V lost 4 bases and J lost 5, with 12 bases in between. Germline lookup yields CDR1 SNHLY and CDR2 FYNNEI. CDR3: CASSVRQRDQPQHF. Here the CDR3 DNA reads TGTGCCAGCAGTGTCCGACAGAGGGATCAGCCCCAGCATTTT.

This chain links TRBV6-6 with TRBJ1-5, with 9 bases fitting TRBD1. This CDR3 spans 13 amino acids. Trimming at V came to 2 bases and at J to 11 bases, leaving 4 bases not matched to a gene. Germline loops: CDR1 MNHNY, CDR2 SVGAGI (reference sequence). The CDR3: CASSYRQGEAQHF. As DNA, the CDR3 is TGTGCCAGCAGTTACCGACAGGGGGAAGCCCAGCATTTT.

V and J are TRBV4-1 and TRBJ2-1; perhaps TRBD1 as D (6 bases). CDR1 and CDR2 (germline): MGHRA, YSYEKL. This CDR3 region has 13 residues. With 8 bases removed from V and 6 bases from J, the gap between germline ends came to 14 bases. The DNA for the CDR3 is TGCGCCAGCTCACCGAGGGGGACCAATGAGCAGTTCTTC. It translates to CASSPRGTNEQFF.

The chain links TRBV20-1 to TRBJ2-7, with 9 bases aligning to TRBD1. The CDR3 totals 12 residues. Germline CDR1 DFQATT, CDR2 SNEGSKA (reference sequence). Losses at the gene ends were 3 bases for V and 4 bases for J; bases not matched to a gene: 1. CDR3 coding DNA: TGCAGTGCTAGGACAGGGGGGTACGAGCAGTACTTC. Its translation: CSARTGGYEQYF.

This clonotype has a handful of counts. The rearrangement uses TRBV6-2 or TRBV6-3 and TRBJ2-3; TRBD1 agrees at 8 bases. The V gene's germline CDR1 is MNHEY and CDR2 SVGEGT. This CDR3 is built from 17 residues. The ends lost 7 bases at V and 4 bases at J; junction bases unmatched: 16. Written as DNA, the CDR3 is TGTGCCAGCACCCCGAAGGACAGGGTTAGGGAGGCAGATACGCAGTATTTT. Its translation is CASTPKDRVREADTQYF.

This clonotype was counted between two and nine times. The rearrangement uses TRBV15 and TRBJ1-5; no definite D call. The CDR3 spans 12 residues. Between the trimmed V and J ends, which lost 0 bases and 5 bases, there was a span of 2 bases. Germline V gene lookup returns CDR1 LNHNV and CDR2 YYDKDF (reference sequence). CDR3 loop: CATSRDYQPQHF. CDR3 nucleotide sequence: TGTGCCACCAGCAGAGATTATCAGCCCCAGCATTTT.

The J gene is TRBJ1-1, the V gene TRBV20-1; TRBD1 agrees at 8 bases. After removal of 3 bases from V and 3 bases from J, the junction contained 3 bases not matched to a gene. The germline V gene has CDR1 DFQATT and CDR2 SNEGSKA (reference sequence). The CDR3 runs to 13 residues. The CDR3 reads CSARQGAYTEAFF. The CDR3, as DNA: TGCAGTGCTAGGCAGGGGGCTTACACTGAAGCTTTCTTT.

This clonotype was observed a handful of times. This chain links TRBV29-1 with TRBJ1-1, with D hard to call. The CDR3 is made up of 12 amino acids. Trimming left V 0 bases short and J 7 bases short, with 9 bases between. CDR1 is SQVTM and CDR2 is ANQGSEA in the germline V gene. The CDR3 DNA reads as TGCAGCGTTGAAGAGGTTTCAAGTGAAGCTTTCTTT. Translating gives CSVEEVSSEAFF.

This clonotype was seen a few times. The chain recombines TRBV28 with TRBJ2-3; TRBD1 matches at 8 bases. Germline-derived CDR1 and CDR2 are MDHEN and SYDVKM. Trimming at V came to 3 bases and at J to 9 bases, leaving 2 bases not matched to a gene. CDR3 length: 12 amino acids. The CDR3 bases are TGTGCCAGCAGTTTTCGACAGGGGACGCAGTATTTT. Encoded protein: CASSFRQGTQYF.

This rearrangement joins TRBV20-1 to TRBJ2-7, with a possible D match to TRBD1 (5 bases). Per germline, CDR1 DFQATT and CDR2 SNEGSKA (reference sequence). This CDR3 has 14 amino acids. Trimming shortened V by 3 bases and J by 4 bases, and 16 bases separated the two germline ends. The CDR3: CSARRQGVMYEQYF. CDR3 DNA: TGCAGTGCTAGGAGGCAGGGTGTGATGTACGAGCAGTACTTC.

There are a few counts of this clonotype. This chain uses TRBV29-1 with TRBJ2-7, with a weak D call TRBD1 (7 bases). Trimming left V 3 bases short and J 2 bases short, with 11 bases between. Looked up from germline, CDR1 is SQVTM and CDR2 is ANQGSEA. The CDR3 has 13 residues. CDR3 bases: TGCAGCGTTGATGCAGGGGGGACCTACGAGCAGTACTTC. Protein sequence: CSVDAGGTYEQYF.

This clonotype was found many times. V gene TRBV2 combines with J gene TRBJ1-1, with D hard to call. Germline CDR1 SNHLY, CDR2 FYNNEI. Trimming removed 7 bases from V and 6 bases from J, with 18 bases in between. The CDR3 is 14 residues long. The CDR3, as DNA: TGTGCCAGCACACAGAGCATCAGGCGATCTGAAGCTTTCTTT. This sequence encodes CASTQSIRRSEAFF.

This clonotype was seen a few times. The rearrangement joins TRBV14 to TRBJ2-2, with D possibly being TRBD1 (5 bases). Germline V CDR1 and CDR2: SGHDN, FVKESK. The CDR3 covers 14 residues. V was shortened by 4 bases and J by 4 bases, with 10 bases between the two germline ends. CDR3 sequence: CASSRLTGTGELFF. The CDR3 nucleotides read TGTGCCAGCAGCCGTCTCACAGGCACCGGGGAGCTGTTTTTT.

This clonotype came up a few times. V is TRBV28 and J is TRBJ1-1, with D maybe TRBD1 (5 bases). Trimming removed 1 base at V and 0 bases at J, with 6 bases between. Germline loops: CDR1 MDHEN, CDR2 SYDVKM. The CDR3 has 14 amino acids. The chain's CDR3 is CASSLLGVNTEAFF. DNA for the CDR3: TGTGCCAGCAGTTTATTGGGGGTGAACACTGAAGCTTTCTTT. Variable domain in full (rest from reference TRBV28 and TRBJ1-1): DVKVTQSSRYLVKRTGEKVFLECVQDMDHENMFWYRQDPGLGLRLIYFSYDVKMKEKGDIPEGYSVSREKKERFSLILESASTNQTSMYLCASSLLGVNTEAFFGQGTRLTVV.

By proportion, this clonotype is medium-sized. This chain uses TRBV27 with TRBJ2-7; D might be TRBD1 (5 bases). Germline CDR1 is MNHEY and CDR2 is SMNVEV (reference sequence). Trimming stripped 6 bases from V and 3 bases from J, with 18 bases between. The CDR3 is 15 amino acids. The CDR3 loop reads CASSLFPLDSYEQYF. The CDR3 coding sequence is TGTGCCAGCAGCCTCTTCCCCCTTGACAGCTACGAGCAGTACTTC.

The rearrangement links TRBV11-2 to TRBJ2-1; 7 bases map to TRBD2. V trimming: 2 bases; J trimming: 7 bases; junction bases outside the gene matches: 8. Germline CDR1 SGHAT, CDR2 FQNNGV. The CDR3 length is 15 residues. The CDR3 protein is CASSLIRGSANEQFF. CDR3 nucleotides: TGTGCCAGCAGCTTAATCCGCGGGAGTGCGAATGAGCAGTTCTTC.